This T cell receptor (beta chain) is from a study of CD8 T cell repertoires and HIV-1 epitope variants. Overall study: Separate wells received one of Twenty-five Gag or Nef variant peptides. Tested: three Gag epitope families, Nef HW9 and YT9. Enriched T cells were co-cultured with equal autologous T cell-negative cells.

Germline trimming cut 6 bases from V and 1 base from J; bases unmatched to any gene: 13. Germline-derived CDR1 and CDR2 are SNHLY and FYNNEI. The CDR3 runs to 17 residues. Clones were sequenced by immunoSEQ multiplex PCR, and TCRdb holds only the in-frame ones, with some missing. The sample gives about 5,900 clones, under 75% of which show up once; roughly 46% is in the top ten. This clone was recorded a few times. What it binds is unknown. The source of this sequence is a male donor with HIV. J is TRBJ2-7 and V is TRBV2, with 9 bases that match TRBD2. The sample was cultured CD8+ T cells derived from PBMCs. This chain's CDR3 is CASSPLETSGFSYEQYF. Written as DNA, the CDR3 is TGTGCCAGCAGCCCCCTAGAGACTAGCGGATTTTCCTACGAGCAGTACTTC. Filled out from reference TRBV2 and TRBJ2-7, the complete variable domain reads EPEVTQTPSHQVTQMGQEVILRCVPISNHLYFYWYRQILGQKVEFLVSFYNNEISEKSEIFDDQFSVERPDGSNFTLKIRSTKLEDSAMYFCASSPLETSGFSYEQYFGPGTRLTVT.